These 28 T cell receptor beta chains share one sample of origin, sequenced in a study of T-cell reconstitution after alpha-beta-depleted transplantation in children. Unique molecular identifiers were used in preparing the TCRbeta library. TCRdb ran MiXCR on the PCR reads and lists one entry per CDR3 protein. Among about 500,000 distinct CDR3 sequences listed, 32% were seen once. The sample was PBMCs from the stem cell graft donor, taken from the stem cell graft. The receptors originated from a human donor who donated a stem cell graft to a child with aplastic anemia.

The chain is built from TRBV7-2 and TRBJ1-1, with TRBD1 as a possible D gene (5 bases). Trimming shortened V by 1 base and J by 1 base, and 13 bases separated the two germline ends. This CDR3 region has 16 residues. CDR1 is SGHTA, CDR2 FQGNSA, per germline. CDR3: CASSLVSSQGNTEAFF. CDR3 sequence (DNA): TGTGCCAGCAGCTTAGTGTCTAGCCAGGGGAACACTGAAGCTTTCTTT.

This clonotype was detected a few times. The chain carries TRBV10-3 and TRBJ1-1; 7 bases align to TRBD1. This CDR3 comprises 13 residues. Germline trimming cut 7 bases from V and 4 bases from J; bases unmatched to any gene: 6. Germline V gene lookup returns CDR1 ENHRY and CDR2 SYGVKD. The CDR3 bases are TGTGCCATCATGGGAGGGGGCGGCACTGAAGCTTTCTTT. This translates into CAIMGGGGTEAFF.

V gene TRBV12-3 or TRBV12-4 combines with J gene TRBJ2-1, with TRBD1 identical over 8 bases. CDR3 length: 14 amino acids. With 6 bases clipped from V and 4 bases from J, the junction kept 5 bases outside the gene matches. This CDR3 is CASRARGLYNEQFF. CDR3 in DNA: TGTGCCAGCAGGGCCAGGGGGCTGTACAATGAGCAGTTCTTC.

This clonotype has more than one count but fewer than ten. This rearrangement joins TRBV4-3 to TRBJ2-7; D not certain. V was cut by 0 bases and J by 7 bases, with 19 bases left in between. Per the germline V gene, CDR1 is LGHNA and CDR2 is YSLEER. The CDR3 runs 16 residues. CDR3 DNA: TGCGCCAGCAGCCAAGATTTCCCCACGGCGTTGGGTGAGCAGTACTTC. Protein product: CASSQDFPTALGEQYF.

This clonotype was counted between two and nine times. V and J are TRBV7-9 and TRBJ1-6, with D possibly TRBD1 on 5 matching bases. Trimming cost V 2 bases and J 4 bases, with 15 bases left between them. The CDR3 is 17 amino acids. Germline V gives CDR1 SEHNR, CDR2 FQNEAQ (reference sequence). DNA of the CDR3: TGTGCCAGCAGCTTAACGGGGACGACCATTTATAATTCACCCCTCCACTTT. Encoded protein: CASSLTGTTIYNSPLHF.

The genes are TRBV7-2 and TRBJ2-3; 7 nucleotides agree with TRBD2. In germline, CDR1 is SGHTA, CDR2 FQGNSA. CDR3 length equals 14 residues. J was trimmed by 2 bases and V by 6 bases; bases with no gene match: 5. The CDR3 nucleotides read TGTGCCAGCAGGCCGGGACTAACCACAGATACGCAGTATTTT. Translating gives CASRPGLTTDTQYF. Drawing the rest from reference TRBV7-2 and TRBJ2-3, the complete variable domain is GAGVSQSPSNKVTEKGKDVELRCDPISGHTALYWYRQSLGQGLEFLIYFQGNSAPDKSGLPSDRFSAERTGGSVSTLTIQRTQQEDSAVYLCASRPGLTTDTQYFGPGTRLTVL.

This clonotype has a handful of counts. The chain combines TRBV5-1 with TRBJ2-1, with 10 nucleotides matching TRBD2. The V segment lost 5 bases and the J segment 7 bases; nucleotides outside the gene matches: 3. Germline V gene lookup returns CDR1 SGHRS and CDR2 YFSETQ. The CDR3 spans 13 residues. CDR3 residues: CASRDSGRNEQFF. Here the CDR3 DNA reads TGCGCCAGCAGGGATAGCGGGAGGAATGAGCAGTTCTTC.

The chain links TRBV12-3 or TRBV12-4 to TRBJ2-3, with TRBD2 matching over 8 bases. The CDR3 length is 16 residues. Unmatched junction bases numbered 6, after V lost 4 bases and J lost 0 bases. For the CDR3, the DNA is TGTGCCAGCAGTTCGAGCGGGGGTTCTAGCACAGATACGCAGTATTTT. Translating it yields CASSSSGGSSTDTQYF.

This clonotype was observed a few times. CDR3 DNA: TGTGCCAGCAGTTTCGGGCCACACACAGATACGCAGTATTTT. Amino acids: CASSFGPHTDTQYF. The rearrangement joins TRBV27 to TRBJ2-3; D is undetermined. V was trimmed by 3 bases and J by 2 bases, leaving 9 bases between them. The CDR3 consists of 14 residues. Per germline, CDR1 MNHEY and CDR2 SMNVEV (reference sequence).

The J gene is TRBJ2-7, the V gene TRBV28; D is perhaps TRBD1 or TRBD2 (5 bases each). Trimming cost V 3 bases and J 3 bases, with 15 bases left between them. The CDR3 length is 15 residues. Germline CDR1 is MDHEN and CDR2 is SYDVKM. CDR3 sequence (DNA): TGTGCCAGCAGTTTTGCAGGGTCGGGGTTCTACGAGCAGTACTTC. Translating it yields CASSFAGSGFYEQYF.

The gene calls are TRBV5-1 and TRBJ2-1; maybe TRBD1 (7 bases). V lost 4 bases and J lost 7, with 18 bases in between. Germline V gives CDR1 SGHRS, CDR2 YFSETQ. The CDR3 covers 15 residues. In DNA form, the CDR3 reads TGCGCCAGCAGCCTGCGGGGACAGCCTAGGAATGAGCAGTTCTTC. It yields the protein CASSLRGQPRNEQFF.

This clonotype was seen more than once but under ten times. V usage is TRBV6-5 and J usage is TRBJ1-4; the D is unclear. The V gene lost 2 bases and the J gene lost 6 bases, with 4 bases spanning the gap. Germline V lookup: CDR1 MNHEY, CDR2 SVGAGI. CDR3 length: 12 residues. This CDR3 is CASSYNHEKLFF. The CDR3 DNA reads as TGTGCCAGCAGTTACAACCATGAAAAACTGTTTTTT.

The V gene is TRBV19, the J gene TRBJ2-4; D gene uncertain. This CDR3 contains 15 residues. Deletions cut 3 bases from V and 8 bases from J, with 17 bases between. CDR1 and CDR2 (germline): LNHDA, SQIVND (reference sequence). The CDR3 DNA reads TGTGCCAGTAGTATGTCAGGCACTTCCCGGGACATTCAGTACTTC. It translates to CASSMSGTSRDIQYF.

The chain has TRBV12-3 or TRBV12-4 and TRBJ2-2, with D unclear. Trimming removed 5 bases from V and 3 bases from J, with 4 bases in between. The CDR3 is 12 residues long. This CDR3 is CASSTDTGELFF. The CDR3 DNA reads as TGTGCCAGCAGTACAGACACCGGGGAGCTGTTTTTT.

V gene TRBV6-1 combines with J gene TRBJ2-3; perhaps TRBD2 as D (5 bases). Germline V gene lookup returns CDR1 MNHNS and CDR2 SASEGT. The CDR3 totals 14 residues. V was pared by 8 bases and J by 4 bases, with 16 bases between. In nucleotides, the CDR3 is TGTGCCAGCCGGAAGAGCGGTCAACCAGATACGCAGTATTTT. It encodes CASRKSGQPDTQYF.

This clonotype was observed a few times. The gene calls are TRBV24-1 and TRBJ1-2; D might be TRBD1 (5 bases). V lost 9 bases and J 4 bases, leaving 23 bases between the germline ends. The germline gives CDR1 KGHDR, CDR2 SFDVKD. This CDR3 region has 16 residues. The DNA of the CDR3 is TGTGCCACCTTAGACGCGGGACCCCGACATCCCTATGGCTACACCTTC. Protein product: CATLDAGPRHPYGYTF.

The chain is built from TRBV5-6 and TRBJ2-1; D ambiguous. Germline V lookup: CDR1 SGHDT, CDR2 YYEEEE. Trimming left V 0 bases short and J 9 bases short, with 10 bases between. The CDR3 consists of 13 residues. CDR3 protein: CASSLAGSSEQFF. For the CDR3, the DNA is TGTGCCAGCAGCTTGGCAGGTTCATCTGAGCAGTTCTTC.

V usage is TRBV4-2 and J usage is TRBJ2-4, with D perhaps matching TRBD2 (5 bases). Germline assignment: CDR1 LGHNA and CDR2 YNFKEQ. CDR3 length: 16 residues. Trimming removed 0 bases at V and 0 bases at J, with 9 bases between. The CDR3 spells CASSQENGVAKNIQYF. The CDR3 DNA reads TGTGCCAGCAGCCAAGAGAACGGGGTAGCCAAAAACATTCAGTACTTC.

The chain uses TRBV15 and TRBJ2-7, with D uncertain. Trimming took 3 bases from V and 0 from J, leaving 9 bases between them. The CDR3 sequence is 14 residues long. The germline gives CDR1 LNHNV, CDR2 YYDKDF (reference sequence). The CDR3 region is CATSRDLSSYEQYF. In DNA form, the CDR3 reads TGTGCCACCAGCAGGGACCTTAGCTCCTACGAGCAGTACTTC. Full variable domain (missing parts from reference TRBV15 and TRBJ2-7): DAMVIQNPRYQVTQFGKPVTLSCSQTLNHNVMYWYQQKSSQAPKLLFHYYDKDFNNEADTPDNFQSRRPNTSFCFLDIRSPGLGDTAMYLCATSRDLSSYEQYFGPGTRLTVT.

This clonotype occurred a few times. V gene TRBV12-3 or TRBV12-4 combines with J gene TRBJ2-3; tentative D call: TRBD1 (6 bases). Trimming left V 3 bases short and J 0 bases short, with 10 bases between. CDR3 length: 15 residues. CDR3: CASSFGGGSTDTQYF. CDR3 bases: TGTGCCAGCAGTTTTGGGGGCGGTAGCACAGATACGCAGTATTTT.

V gene TRBV7-9 combines with J gene TRBJ2-3, with 14 bases that match TRBD2. Germline V gene data show CDR1 as SEHNR and CDR2 as FQNEAQ (reference sequence). The V gene end was trimmed by 1 base and the J gene end by 6 bases; junction bases not matched to a gene: 3. There are 16 residues in the CDR3. In nucleotides, the CDR3 is TGTGCCAGCAGCTTAGAGGGACTAGCGGGAGTGGATACGCAGTATTTT. Translating it yields CASSLEGLAGVDTQYF. Combining the CDR3 with reference TRBV7-9 and TRBJ2-3 gives the whole variable domain DTGVSQNPRHKITKRGQNVTFRCDPISEHNRLYWYRQTLGQGPEFLTYFQNEAQLEKSRLLSDRFSAERPKGSFSTLEIQRTEQGDSAMYLCASSLEGLAGVDTQYFGPGTRLTVL.

The chain joins TRBV15 to TRBJ1-5, with 7 positions matching TRBD1. This CDR3 contains 14 residues. Germline V CDR1 and CDR2: LNHNV, YYDKDF (reference sequence). Trimming took 3 bases from V and 4 from J; bases not matched to a gene: 3. The DNA for the CDR3 is TGTGCCACCAGCAGGACAGGGAGAAATCAGCCCCAGCATTTT. This translates into CATSRTGRNQPQHF.

V and J are TRBV12-3 or TRBV12-4 and TRBJ1-3; D perhaps matches TRBD1 (5 bases). Deletions cut 2 bases from V and 3 bases from J, with 8 bases between. This CDR3 comprises 14 residues. Here the CDR3 DNA reads TGTGCCAGCAGTTTACAGGGATTTGGAAACACCATATATTTT. It is translated as CASSLQGFGNTIYF.

The J gene is TRBJ2-2, the V gene TRBV6-4; a weak D match, TRBD1 (6 bases). CDR3 size: 14 residues. Trimming pared 6 bases from V and 6 bases from J, leaving 14 bases between. The V gene's germline CDR1 is MRHNA and CDR2 SNTAGT. The CDR3 is CASSGTPRAGELFF. The CDR3 DNA reads as TGTGCCAGCAGCGGGACACCCCGGGCCGGGGAGCTGTTTTTT.

The chain links TRBV19 to TRBJ2-6; D gene ambiguous. The CDR3 runs 14 residues. Germline lookup yields CDR1 LNHDA and CDR2 SQIVND (reference sequence). Trimming shortened V by 5 bases and J by 0 bases, and 5 bases separated the two germline ends. In nucleotides, the CDR3 is TGTGCCAGTAGTGAAAACTCTGGGGCCAACGTCCTGACTTTC. Translation: CASSENSGANVLTF.

This clonotype was seen more than once but under ten times. The chain links TRBV19 to TRBJ2-5; TRBD2 agrees at 10 bases. V lost 6 bases, J lost 4 bases, and 11 bases stayed unmatched. Looked up from germline, CDR1 is LNHDA and CDR2 is SQIVND (reference sequence). This CDR3 is 16 amino acids long. CDR3 nucleotide sequence: TGTGCCAGTAGCCGCCCGAGCGGGAGGGCCGGAGAGACCCAGTACTTC. As protein: CASSRPSGRAGETQYF.

This clonotype was found once. The V call is TRBV18, the J call TRBJ2-5, with D possibly matching TRBD1 (5 bases). CDR3 length: 13 amino acids. Germline CDR1 and CDR2: KGHSH and LQKENI. Trimming took 6 bases from V and 7 from J, leaving 15 bases between them. The CDR3 protein is CASSQGLEVTQYF. The DNA of the CDR3 is TGTGCCAGCTCCCAGGGATTAGAGGTGACCCAGTACTTC.

This clonotype was counted between two and nine times. The CDR3 nucleotides are TGTGCCAGCAGTCTAAGGGGGGCCGCGAACACTGAAGCTTTCTTT. Amino acid sequence: CASSLRGAANTEAFF. The V call is TRBV12-3 or TRBV12-4, the J call TRBJ1-1, with a possible D match to TRBD1 (6 bases). CDR3 length equals 15 residues. The V and J ends lost 5 bases and 1 base respectively, with 14 bases between them.